This T cell receptor beta chain was identified in a study of blood T cell repertoires in COVID-19. Study as a whole: There were acute and convalescent COVID-19 samples, and they came from the United States, Italy and Spain. PBMCs, B-cell-depleted T cells, or T cells provided the cDNA or gDNA that made up the material.

Per the authors' pipeline: Reference gene primer amplification gave estimated nucleated cell counts. Assay used: immunoSEQ multiplex PCR; TCRdb lists only in-frame clones, some missing. V and J calls and clone size are those listed in that table; D and trimming were worked out from the DNA. The repertoire holds 300,000 to 350,000 clones, with around 90% as singletons. The CDR3 extends over 16 amino acids. Germline V gives CDR1 SGHNT, CDR2 YENEEA. V lost 1 base and J lost 3, with 13 bases in between. Clinical histories supplied by participants themselves formed the basis of cohort assignment. Sequencing input: PBMCs or T cells enriched from blood (not recorded which). The TCR originated in a woman aged 18-30 years with acute COVID-19. The genes are TRBV11-3 and TRBJ2-1; D call uncertain. The CDR3 DNA follows: TGTGCCAGCAGCTTAGTGGTATCGGCAGGCTACAATGAGCAGTTCTTC. Translated, it gives CASSLVVSAGYNEQFF.